The 7 T cell receptor beta chains reported below all come from one sample, sequenced in a study of cytomegalovirus exposure and HLA in healthy donors. The PCR employed 60 Vbeta primers together with 13 Jbeta primers. TCRdb's table, derived via immunoSEQ multiplex PCR, lists solely in-frame clones and lacks some. The sample gives 150,000 or so clones, about three quarters of which show up once; around 3.7% is in the top ten. Sequenced: PBMCs. The receptors were gathered from a male donor in good health and CMV-seronegative.

V usage is TRBV2 and J usage is TRBJ1-5, with a possible D match to TRBD1 (5 bases). Trimming removed 6 bases from V and 0 bases from J, with 15 bases in between. This CDR3 comprises 16 residues. In germline, CDR1 is SNHLY, CDR2 FYNNEI. In DNA, the CDR3 is TGTGCCAGCAGGGTTGGTCCAGGGATTAGCAATCAGCCCCAGCATTTT. Protein: CASRVGPGISNQPQHF.

V usage is TRBV9 and J usage is TRBJ2-5; D is uncertain. From germline, CDR1 is SGDLS and CDR2 YYNGEE. Trimming took 0 bases from V and 1 from J, leaving 7 bases between them. The CDR3 contains 14 residues. The CDR3 loop is CASSVDSSQETQYF. CDR3 nucleotides: TGTGCCAGCAGCGTAGACAGCTCCCAAGAGACCCAGTACTTC. Using reference TRBV9 and TRBJ2-5 for the parts outside the CDR3, the full variable domain is DSGVTQTPKHLITATGQRVTLRCSPRSGDLSVYWYQQSLDQGLQFLIQYYNGEERAKGNILERFSAQQFPDLHSELNLSSLELGDSALYFCASSVDSSQETQYFGPGTRLLVL.

The chain joins TRBV10-3 to TRBJ2-5; a possible D gene is TRBD1 (5 bases). The length of the CDR3 is 16 residues. Germline CDR1 is ENHRY and CDR2 is SYGVKD. V was cut by 0 bases and J by 2 bases, with 13 bases left in between. The CDR3 sequence: CAISESGQGRQETQYF. The CDR3 region has the DNA TGTGCCATCAGTGAGTCAGGGCAGGGAAGACAAGAGACCCAGTACTTC.

The chain's CDR3 is CASGRTSRETQYF. CDR3 nucleotides: TGTGCTAGTGGTAGGACTAGTCGAGAGACCCAGTACTTC. The chain recombines TRBV12-5 with TRBJ2-5; 7 nucleotides agree with TRBD2. This CDR3 has 13 amino acids. Germline CDR1 reads LGHNT; CDR2 reads FRNRAP. Trimming took 5 bases from V and 4 from J; bases not matched to a gene: 4. Full variable domain (outside the CDR3, taken from reference TRBV12-5 and TRBJ2-5): DARVTQTPRHKVTEMGQEVTMRCQPILGHNTVFWYRQTMMQGLELLAYFRNRAPLDDSGMPKDRFSAEMPDATLATLKIQPSEPRDSAVYFCASGRTSRETQYFGPGTRLLVL.

As for this clone: The junction departs from the called germline gene at one end, perhaps through a read error. The chain is built from TRBV10-2 and TRBJ1-5; 7 positions agree with TRBD1. The CDR3 is 14 amino acids. The germline CDR1 and CDR2 sequences are WSHSY and SAAADI. The CDR3 DNA reads TGCGCCAGCAGCGGGACAGAGAGGGACCAGCCCCGGCATTTT. Protein: CASSGTERDQPRHF.

CDR3 DNA: TGTGCCAGTAGTATCTCCGGGGGGGCGGGAGGTACAGATACGCAGTATTTT. It encodes CASSISGGAGGTDTQYF. The V call is TRBV19, the J call TRBJ2-3; 8 bases agree with TRBD2. Germline CDR1 reads LNHDA; CDR2 reads SQIVND (reference sequence). The CDR3 runs to 17 residues. V lost 3 bases, J lost 3 bases, and 11 bases stayed unmatched.

The rearrangement uses TRBV18 and TRBJ1-1; 8 nucleotides agree with TRBD1. The germline V gene encodes CDR1 KGHSH and CDR2 LQKENI. The CDR3 has 14 residues. V dropped 3 bases and J dropped 6; count of bases not matched to a gene: 6. CDR3 in amino acids: CASSPDRGRPEAFF. In DNA, the CDR3 is TGTGCCAGCTCACCCGACAGGGGAAGGCCTGAAGCTTTCTTT.